This T cell receptor beta chain was captured by sequencing in a study of PD-L1 blockade in urothelial cancer. Turning to the study itself: Atezolizumab 1,200 mg was given intravenously every 3 weeks, starting 2014. Blood gave a median 141,255 T cells. Study-level findings and limits: Expansion of tumor-associated blood clones at 3 weeks was greater in durable-benefit patients.

V lost 4 bases and J lost 10; bases outside the gene matches: 7. Germline V lookup: CDR1 WNHNN, CDR2 SYGVQD (reference sequence). The CDR3 has 13 amino acids. The time point here: peripheral blood 6 weeks after treatment start. TCRdb's copy holds only in-frame clones and misses some; the assay was immunoSEQ multiplex PCR. The sample holds about 22,000 clones, about 93% seen once. To note about this clone: Its antigen is unidentified.

The receptor's source is a woman aged 55-70 years with urothelial cancer. Here the sequenced sample was PBMCs, taken around atezolizumab (anti-PD-L1) treatment. V gene TRBV10-1 combines with J gene TRBJ2-1, with 7 bases matching TRBD2. CDR3 bases: TGCGCCAGCAGTGTCTCCAGGGAGGGGGAGCAGTTCTTC. Translated: CASSVSREGEQFF.